The sequence of this TCR beta chain was determined in a study of T cells after yellow fever vaccination. Study details: SMART-Seq v4 Ultra Low Input served to prepare low-cell-number fractions.

Making TCR cDNA involved 5'RACE template switching, which added UMIs and a universal primer site. TCRdb reprocessed the 5' RACE reads via MiXCR and lists one record per CDR3 protein. The data hold under 600,000 distinct CDR3 sequences, with approximately 13% observed a single time. The CDR3 runs 15 residues. Germline-derived CDR1 and CDR2 are GTSNPN and SVGIG (reference sequence). V was pared by 2 bases and J by 0 bases, with 11 bases between. Notes on the study in general: Researchers report a weaker secondary response that nonetheless peaked faster, day 5 versus 15. Most primary-vaccination clones recurred post-booster (around 95% CD4, around 86% CD8).

This clonotype was recorded at least ten times. The antigen is undetermined. The V call is TRBV30, the J call TRBJ2-4; D call uncertain. The receptor comes from a man aged 25 to 40 who received the YFV17D yellow fever vaccine. The sample here was PBMCs, taken on the day of the yellow fever booster vaccination. CDR3 nucleotides: TGTGCCTGGAGTTCCTCAGAGCTAGCCAAAAACATTCAGTACTTC. It is translated as CAWSSSELAKNIQYF. Full variable domain (remainder filled in from reference TRBV30 and TRBJ2-4): SQTIHQWPATLVQPVGSPLSLECTVEGTSNPNLYWYRQAAGRGLQLLFYSVGIGQISSEVPQNLSASRPQDRQFILSSKKLLLSDSGFYLCAWSSSELAKNIQYFGAGTRLSVL.